This T cell receptor beta chain was captured in a study of CD8 T cells in Susac syndrome. Random hexamers were used to reverse transcribe an amount of about 0.45 to 1 ug RNA. The TCR beta CDR3 was amplified by immunoSEQ multiplex PCR across 54 Vbeta, 13 Jbeta. In TCRdb, the immunoSEQ multiplex PCR reads were re-called with MiXCR into one record per CDR3 protein. This table holds 150,000 to 250,000 distinct CDR3 sequences, roughly 96% found once. The CDR3 consists of 15 residues. Deletions cut 5 bases from V and 2 bases from J, with 9 bases between. CDR1 and CDR2 from the germline V gene are KGHDR and SFDVKD. Purification of the CD8+ and CD4+ T cells relied on negative isolation, and TEMRA cells underwent FACS enrichment.

The V gene is TRBV24-1, the J gene TRBJ2-6; a weak D match, TRBD2 (6 bases). Material for sequencing was CD4+ T cells from PBMCs. The receptor's source is a human donor with multiple sclerosis. The CDR3 sequence: CATSGGTAGANVLTF. The CDR3 DNA reads TGTGCCACCAGTGGTGGGACTGCTGGGGCCAACGTCCTGACTTTC.